A single sample is the source of the 6 T cell receptor beta chains below, sequenced in a study of cytomegalovirus exposure and HLA in healthy donors. PCR employed 60 Vbeta and 13 Jbeta primers. Repertoires were generated with immunoSEQ multiplex PCR, while TCRdb's copy carries only in-frame clones and drops some. The sample yields 70,000 to 85,000 clones, approximately 60% seen once. Sequenced sample: PBMCs. Source of these receptors: a male donor in good health and CMV-seropositive.

CDR3 amino acids: CASSFGGDTGELFF. CDR3 sequence (DNA): TGTGCCAGCAGCTTCGGGGGAGACACCGGGGAGCTGTTTTTT. The J gene is TRBJ2-2, the V gene TRBV7-3; D perhaps matches TRBD2 (6 bases). Trimming stripped 3 bases from V and 3 bases from J, with 8 bases between. From germline, CDR1 is SGHTA and CDR2 FQGTGA. This CDR3 has 14 amino acids.

Only a few counts were recorded for this clone. The chain joins TRBV13 to TRBJ2-7, with 9 bases that match TRBD2. V shed 4 bases and J 5 bases; nucleotides not matched to a gene: 15. CDR1 and CDR2 from the germline V gene are PRHDT and FYEKMQ (reference sequence). This CDR3 is 17 amino acids long. CDR3 sequence (DNA): TGTGCCAGCAGCTCCGACCGGGGGACTAGCAGTTCAGACGAGCAGTACTTC. Translating gives CASSSDRGTSSSDEQYF.

The genes are TRBV27 and TRBJ2-5; 10 bases fit TRBD2. The closer fit of TRBJ2-7 to the DNA end suggests the J call may be wrong. Looked up from germline, CDR1 is MNHEY and CDR2 is SMNVEV (reference sequence). CDR3 length: 17 amino acids. The CDR3, as DNA: TGTGCCAGCAGTTTATGGGCCAGCGGGAGGGCCACGGGCGAGCAGTACTTC. Translation gives CASSLWASGRATGEQYF.

The rearrangement joins TRBV4-2 to TRBJ2-1; TRBD2 matches at 7 bases. The CDR3 contains 19 residues. Looked up from germline, CDR1 is LGHNA and CDR2 is YNFKEQ. V lost 1 base to trimming and J lost 0 bases; unmatched junction nucleotides: 12. CDR3 sequence (DNA): TGTGCCAGCAGCCAAGGGGGCACCCTCCTAGCGGTCTCCTACAATGAGCAGTTCTTC. Translation gives CASSQGGTLLAVSYNEQFF.

V and J are TRBV6-1 and TRBJ2-7; a possible D gene is TRBD2 (5 bases). The V gene lost 8 bases and the J gene lost 7 bases, with 15 bases spanning the gap. Germline assignment: CDR1 MNHNS and CDR2 SASEGT. The CDR3 covers 12 residues. Here the CDR3 reads CASGPGSGEQYF. CDR3 nucleotide sequence: TGTGCCAGCGGGCCGGGGTCGGGAGAGCAGTACTTC.

The rearrangement uses TRBV28 and TRBJ2-2; tentative D call: TRBD2 (6 bases). V gave up 5 bases and J gave up 5 bases, with 18 bases separating them. This CDR3 is built from 16 residues. Germline lookup yields CDR1 MDHEN and CDR2 SYDVKM. CDR3 DNA sequence: TGTGCCAGCAGTCGAACGCCCGGGGGTAGAACCGGGGAGCTGTTTTTT. It is translated as CASSRTPGGRTGELFF.